The source of this TCR beta chain is a study of blood T cells in healthy people across ages. Alongside a J-beta primer mix, a sample-barcoded 5' primer served in a second PCR lasting about 7 to 11 cycles. TCRdb re-called the 5' RACE reads with MiXCR, one entry per CDR3 protein. In the table there are about 640,000 distinct CDR3 sequences, roughly 53% of which are singletons. The extraction recovered at least 5 micrograms of total RNA per sample. The source of this sequence is a man between 60 and 75 years old in good health. The sequenced sample was blood.

The CDR3 DNA reads as TGCGCCAGCAACCGGGGGGAGGGGCATTCACCCCTCCACTTT. Its protein is CASNRGEGHSPLHF. The chain joins TRBV10-2 to TRBJ1-6, with D perhaps matching TRBD1 (5 bases). Trimming stripped 7 bases from V and 8 bases from J, with 15 bases between. The CDR3 runs to 14 residues. Per the germline V gene, CDR1 is WSHSY and CDR2 is SAAADI.